These 24 T cell receptor beta chains were all obtained from the same sample, sequenced in a study of siplizumab effects on memory and regulatory T cells (dated by TCRdb to about 2019). The library relied on the immunoSEQ multiplex PCR assay. What TCRdb holds here is the immuneACCESS table cut down to in-frame rearrangements. Part of the clones is not present; checked against another copy, under half of the missing clones reflect an unresolved V gene, and the others are unexplained. Across this sample there are over 80,000 clones, with roughly 94% seen only once. The top ten clones comprise 1% to 1.5% of the sample. Material for sequencing was non-Treg CD4+ T cells sorted from blood. The sample's cell subset or site label, in plain terms: FACS-sorted unstimulated CD4+ non-regulatory T cells. These receptors all stem from a human donor in good health.

The chain uses TRBV5-1 and TRBJ2-1, with 10 bases identical to TRBD2. The trim removed 0 bases at V and 7 bases at J, leaving 4 bases unmatched. The CDR3 loop spans 15 amino acids. Germline loops: CDR1 SGHRS, CDR2 YFSETQ. The CDR3 loop reads CASSLASGRTNEQFF. As DNA, the CDR3 is TGCGCCAGCAGCTTGGCTAGCGGGAGAACAAATGAGCAGTTCTTC.

The V gene is TRBV7-9, the J gene TRBJ2-2; 12 nucleotides agree with TRBD1. The V gene's germline CDR1 is SEHNR and CDR2 FQNEAQ (reference sequence). V dropped 5 bases and J dropped 3; count of bases not matched to a gene: 4. The CDR3 spans 16 residues. In DNA form, the CDR3 reads TGTGCCAGCAGCCCGGGACAGGGGGCGGACACCGGGGAGCTGTTTTTT. Protein: CASSPGQGADTGELFF.

This chain links TRBV29-1 with TRBJ2-7; D unresolved. Germline V gene sequence: CDR1 SQVTM, CDR2 ANQGSEA. Trimming took 2 bases from V and 10 from J, leaving 12 bases between them. This CDR3 region has 11 residues. The CDR3 here is CSVEKSSRQYF. The CDR3 DNA sequence: TGCAGCGTTGAAAAGAGCTCCCGTCAGTACTTC.

The sample holds one count of this clone. This chain connects TRBV30 to TRBJ2-1; D is ambiguous. The V end was cut by 6 bases, the J end by 7 bases, with 16 bases between. Germline loops: CDR1 GTSNPN, CDR2 SVGIG (reference sequence). The CDR3 is 13 amino acids. CDR3 amino acids: CACFLDGINEQFF. Written as DNA, the CDR3 is TGTGCCTGTTTCTTGGACGGAATTAATGAGCAGTTCTTC. Combining the CDR3 with reference TRBV30 and TRBJ2-1 gives the whole variable domain SQTIHQWPATLVQPVGSPLSLECTVEGTSNPNLYWYRQAAGRGLQLLFYSVGIGQISSEVPQNLSASRPQDRQFILSSKKLLLSDSGFYLCACFLDGINEQFFGPGTRLTVL.

The J gene is TRBJ2-3, the V gene TRBV11-2; D is possibly TRBD2 (6 bases). Per germline, CDR1 SGHAT and CDR2 FQNNGV. The CDR3 consists of 15 residues. Trimming removed 2 bases at V and 3 bases at J, with 12 bases between. The CDR3 bases are TGTGCCAGCAGCTTAAATATCGGGAGTACAGATACGCAGTATTTT. Encoded protein: CASSLNIGSTDTQYF.

The rearrangement links TRBV19 to TRBJ2-7; 7 bases align to TRBD2. V shed 3 bases and J 4 bases; nucleotides not matched to a gene: 3. CDR1 is LNHDA, CDR2 SQIVND, per germline (reference sequence). The length of the CDR3 is 13 residues. The CDR3 region is CASSISGRYEQYF. CDR3 DNA: TGTGCCAGTAGTATCTCCGGGAGGTACGAGCAGTACTTC.

This chain joins TRBV28 and TRBJ1-5, with 8 bases fitting TRBD1. V lost 7 bases and J lost 6; bases outside the gene matches: 11. This CDR3 region has 15 residues. The germline V gene has CDR1 MDHEN and CDR2 SYDVKM. The CDR3 loop reads CASTPRDRRGQPQHF. The CDR3 bases are TGTGCCAGCACCCCCAGGGACAGGCGGGGTCAGCCCCAGCATTTT.

The chain links TRBV11-2 to TRBJ2-7; TRBD2 agrees at 10 bases. The CDR3 extends over 14 amino acids. With 6 bases clipped from V and 6 bases from J, the junction kept 8 bases outside the gene matches. Germline V gene sequence: CDR1 SGHAT, CDR2 FQNNGV. CDR3 protein: CASRKLLAGSEQYF. The CDR3 DNA reads as TGTGCCAGCAGGAAACTACTAGCGGGAAGCGAGCAGTACTTC.

This chain connects TRBV29-1 to TRBJ2-7; possibly TRBD1 for D (6 bases). V dropped 6 bases and J dropped 0 bases, with 15 bases sitting between them. Germline V CDR1 and CDR2: SQVTM, ANQGSEA. The CDR3 loop spans 14 amino acids. The CDR3 loop is CSVIPGTNSYEQYF. The CDR3 nucleotides read TGCAGCGTGATACCCGGGACAAACTCCTACGAGCAGTACTTC.

The rearrangement uses TRBV2 and TRBJ2-4; D remains ambiguous. Germline-derived CDR1 and CDR2 are SNHLY and FYNNEI. Trimming took off 3 bases at V and 1 base at J, with 13 bases between the two ends. The CDR3 sequence is 16 residues long. For the CDR3, the DNA is TGTGCCAGCAGTGAGTGGGGTGGGTACGCCAAAAACATTCAGTACTTC. Translated, it gives CASSEWGGYAKNIQYF.

CDR3 coding DNA: TGCGCCAGCAGCGAGGTAGCCGGAAACACCATATATTTT. Amino acid sequence: CASSEVAGNTIYF. The J gene is TRBJ1-3, the V gene TRBV5-1; D is undetermined. Germline-derived CDR1 and CDR2 are SGHRS and YFSETQ. The CDR3 consists of 13 residues. Trimming cost V 4 bases and J 4 bases, with 9 bases left between them.

In regard to this clone: One end of the junction varies from germline; a read error may be responsible. The chain employs TRBV9 and TRBJ1-2; D not certain. The V gene's germline CDR1 is SGDLS and CDR2 YYNGEE. The CDR3 is 14 amino acids. This CDR3 reads CASSVQHSKYGYTF. In DNA form, the CDR3 reads TGTGCCAGCAGCGTACAGCATTCTAAATATGGCTACACCTTC.

The J gene is TRBJ2-7, the V gene TRBV18; D possibly corresponds to TRBD2 (6 bases). The germline CDR1 and CDR2 sequences are KGHSH and LQKENI. V shed 0 bases and J shed 3 bases, with 9 bases lying between them. CDR3 length equals 14 residues. CDR3 coding DNA: TGTGCCAGCTCACCACCAGGGACTGGCTACGAGCAGTACTTC. Residues: CASSPPGTGYEQYF.

In DNA form, the CDR3 reads TGTGCCAGCAGTTACCATGGATTGGCGGGCGGGGAGCTGTTTTTT. This encodes CASSYHGLAGGELFF. The chain joins TRBV6-5 to TRBJ2-2; D may be TRBD2 (5 bases). Trimming pared 2 bases from V and 7 bases from J, leaving 14 bases between. The germline V gene has CDR1 MNHEY and CDR2 SVGAGI. The CDR3 is made up of 15 amino acids.

The chain has TRBV11-2 and TRBJ1-3, with 7 bases matching TRBD1. The J segment lost 0 bases and the V segment lost 3 bases, leaving 5 bases of the junction unmatched. Germline CDR1 and CDR2: SGHAT and FQNNGV. This CDR3 spans 16 amino acids. CDR3 coding DNA: TGTGCCAGCAGCTTTAACAGGGGTCTCTCTGGAAACACCATATATTTT. It translates to CASSFNRGLSGNTIYF.

V usage is TRBV30 and J usage is TRBJ1-5, with TRBD1 as a possible D gene (6 bases). The germline gives CDR1 GTSNPN, CDR2 SVGIG (reference sequence). V lost 0 bases and J lost 5, with 17 bases in between. This CDR3 contains 16 residues. CDR3 region: CAWSVQGSSRDQPQHF. CDR3 nucleotides: TGTGCCTGGAGTGTACAGGGCAGCTCAAGGGATCAGCCCCAGCATTTT.

V usage is TRBV30 and J usage is TRBJ1-1, with 7 bases fitting TRBD1. Germline V gives CDR1 GTSNPN, CDR2 SVGIG (reference sequence). The CDR3 sequence is 15 residues long. With V trimmed by 4 bases and J by 2 bases, 10 bases remained unmatched. CDR3 region: CAWMGPGQPNTEAFF. The DNA of the CDR3 is TGTGCCTGGATGGGCCCGGGACAGCCTAACACTGAAGCTTTCTTT.

The chain employs TRBV5-4 and TRBJ2-1; the match to TRBD2 covers 13 bases. J gave up 4 bases and V 0 bases, and 1 base lay outside the gene matches. The CDR3 covers 16 residues. Germline CDR1 is SGHNT and CDR2 is YYREEE (reference sequence). Here the CDR3 DNA reads TGTGCCAGCAGCTTGGGGGGACTAGCGGGATACAATGAGCAGTTCTTC. Translation gives CASSLGGLAGYNEQFF.

The CDR3 nucleotides read TGCAGCGTTGCGGACAATGAGCAGTTCTTC. This encodes CSVADNEQFF. The rearrangement links TRBV29-1 to TRBJ2-1; the D is unclear. V was pared by 4 bases and J by 5 bases, with 3 bases between. The germline CDR1 and CDR2 sequences are SQVTM and ANQGSEA. CDR3 length: 10 amino acids.

V gene TRBV7-8 combines with J gene TRBJ2-1, with a weak D call TRBD1 (5 bases). Germline CDR1 is SGHVS and CDR2 is FQNEAQ. Trimming pared 3 bases from V and 7 bases from J, leaving 22 bases between. The CDR3 has 17 residues. CDR3 region: CASSLDLPGKLGNEQFF. Written as DNA, the CDR3 is TGTGCCAGCAGCTTGGATCTGCCAGGGAAGCTGGGGAATGAGCAGTTCTTC.

J is TRBJ1-1 and V is TRBV5-1; tentatively, D is TRBD1 (5 bases). The CDR3 totals 14 residues. V was trimmed by 1 base and J by 1 base, leaving 8 bases between them. Germline assignment: CDR1 SGHRS and CDR2 YFSETQ. CDR3 protein: CASSLSRANTEAFF. In DNA, the CDR3 is TGCGCCAGCAGCTTGTCCAGGGCGAACACTGAAGCTTTCTTT.

The CDR3 region is CATSRVGRNEKLFF. CDR3 coding DNA: TGTGCCACCAGCCGGGTGGGCCGAAATGAAAAACTGTTTTTT. This rearrangement joins TRBV15 to TRBJ1-4; D call uncertain. The CDR3 contains 14 residues. Germline V gives CDR1 LNHNV, CDR2 YYDKDF (reference sequence). Trimming stripped 5 bases from V and 5 bases from J, with 12 bases between. Full variable domain (rest looked up from reference TRBV15 and TRBJ1-4): DAMVIQNPRYQVTQFGKPVTLSCSQTLNHNVMYWYQQKSSQAPKLLFHYYDKDFNNEADTPDNFQSRRPNTSFCFLDIRSPGLGDTAMYLCATSRVGRNEKLFFGSGTQLSVL.

This clone is a singleton in its sample. The chain combines TRBV6-6 with TRBJ2-1; 8 bases fit TRBD1. V dropped 6 bases and J dropped 9; count of bases not matched to a gene: 7. This CDR3 region has 13 residues. CDR1 and CDR2 from the germline V gene are MNHNY and SVGAGI (reference sequence). CDR3 coding DNA: TGTGCCAGCAGGACCCAGGGGGCGGGTGAGCAGTTCTTC. Translation: CASRTQGAGEQFF.

V gene TRBV5-5 combines with J gene TRBJ2-7; no reliable D call. V gave up 2 bases and J gave up 5 bases, with 11 bases separating them. The CDR3 is 13 amino acids. Germline CDR1 and CDR2: SGHKS and YYEKEE (reference sequence). The CDR3 DNA is TGTGCCAGCAGCTTACCAACAATGCACGAGCAGTACTTC. Translated, it gives CASSLPTMHEQYF.